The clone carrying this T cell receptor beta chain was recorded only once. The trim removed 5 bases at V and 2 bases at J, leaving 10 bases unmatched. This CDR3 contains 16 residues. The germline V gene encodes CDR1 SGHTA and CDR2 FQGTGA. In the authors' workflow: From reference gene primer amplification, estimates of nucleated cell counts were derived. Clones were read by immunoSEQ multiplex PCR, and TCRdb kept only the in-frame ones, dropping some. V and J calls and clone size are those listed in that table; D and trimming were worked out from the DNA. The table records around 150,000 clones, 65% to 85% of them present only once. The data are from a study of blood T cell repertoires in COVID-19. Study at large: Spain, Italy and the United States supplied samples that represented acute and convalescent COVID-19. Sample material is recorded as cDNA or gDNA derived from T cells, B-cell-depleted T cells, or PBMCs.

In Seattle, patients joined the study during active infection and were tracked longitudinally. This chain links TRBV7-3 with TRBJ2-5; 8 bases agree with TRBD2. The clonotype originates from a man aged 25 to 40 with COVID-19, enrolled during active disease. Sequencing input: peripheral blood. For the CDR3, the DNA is TGTGCCAGCAGCCCCGGGGGGGGATGGCAGCAAGAGACCCAGTACTTC. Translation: CASSPGGGWQQETQYF.